This TCR beta chain was identified in a study of CD8+ T cells in alopecia areata. Isolated RNA was reverse transcribed into cDNA used as the sequencing template. This table comes from immunoSEQ multiplex PCR, and its TCRdb copy is limited to in-frame clones, with some not included. Sampling found approximately 280,000 clones, none seen once. Findings and caveats of the study: Scalp samples also contribute reads from the resident alphabeta T cells found in normal skin.

This clone was counted between two and nine times. Its cognate antigen is unknown. A read error is possible here, since a much larger clone lies one base away. Genes and germline come from the mouse. The read ends 4 residues before the CDR3 terminus; that terminus is restored from the germline J gene. Cell sorting was performed on pooled cutaneous lymph node cells with CD4, CD8alpha, NKG2D, NKG2ACE and other markers. Germline lookup yields CDR1 NNHDY and CDR2 SYVADS. This CDR3 is built from 13 residues. The sequenced material came from CD4+ T cells sorted from a lymph node. This clonotype was obtained from a C3H/HeJ mouse with alopecia areata. The strain is characterized by the MHC haplotype H2-k. The chain joins TRBV13-3 to TRBJ2-5; TRBD1 matches 8 bases. Partial CDR3 DNA: TGTGCCAGCAGTGACAGGGGGCCGGAC. This translates into CASSDRGPD. The whole CDR3 sequence reads CASSDRGPDTQYF.